The entry below describes one T cell receptor (beta chain). What it recognizes is unknown. The sample is drawn from a study of graft-versus-host responses after intestinal transplantation. Study background: Anti-thymocyte globulin served as induction for all recipients, who then took tacrolimus and steroids for about three years.

Germline assignment: CDR1 SGHDT and CDR2 YYEEEE. CDR3 length: 19 residues. Unmatched junction bases numbered 20, after V lost 4 bases and J lost 4 bases. Clones were read by immunoSEQ multiplex PCR, and TCRdb kept only the in-frame ones, dropping some. The top ten clones hold 0.38% of a sample with over 45,000 clones, almost 95% of them seen once. General study findings and limits: Clonal ratios of graft-versus-host to host-versus-graft in allografts were high for patients exhibiting graft-donor T cell macrochimerism. Investigators detected GvH clones in recipient marrow, with some emerging earlier in ileum or blood.

The rearrangement links TRBV5-6 to TRBJ1-1; TRBD1 matches 9 bases. The source material was unstimulated CD4+ T cells sorted from spleen or lymph node cells, sampled before transplant. The receptor's source is a human donor who was the organ donor for an intestinal transplant. The CDR3 coding sequence is TGTGCCAGCAGCAGGGTTGGGGGACAGGGTCGGAGAGGACCCACTGAAGCTTTCTTT. This codes for CASSRVGGQGRRGPTEAFF.